The 26 T cell receptor beta chains in this list originate from one sample, sequenced in a study of T cells in Graves' hyperthyroidism and ophthalmopathy. TCR beta CDR3 sequences were amplified from RNA transcripts. The study used the HTBI primer set for a first-round RT-PCR of the TCR CDR3. Via MiXCR, TCRdb re-called the multiplex PCR reads, giving one row per CDR3 protein. The sample lists approximately 400,000 distinct CDR3 sequences, about 16% occurring once. The source material was blood. The receptors were gathered from a woman aged 25 to 45 with Graves' hyperthyroidism.

This clonotype was observed many times. The V and J genes are TRBV3-1 and TRBJ2-7; D remains ambiguous. This CDR3 spans 12 amino acids. The germline V gene has CDR1 LGHDT and CDR2 YNNKEL (reference sequence). V dropped 2 bases and J dropped 2 bases, with 4 bases sitting between them. CDR3 sequence: CASSQRTYEQYF. CDR3 nucleotides: TGTGCCAGCAGCCAACGAACCTACGAGCAGTACTTC.

This clonotype was seen many times. This chain uses TRBV28 with TRBJ2-1, with D hard to call. The V end lost 5 bases, the J end lost 5 bases, and 4 bases lay between the germline ends. The CDR3 loop spans 11 amino acids. Germline V gene sequence: CDR1 MDHEN, CDR2 SYDVKM. The CDR3 region is CASSINNEQFF. The CDR3, as DNA: TGTGCCAGCAGTATTAACAATGAGCAGTTCTTC.

The chain employs TRBV5-1 and TRBJ2-3, with no clear D. V was shortened by 0 bases and J by 2 bases, with 13 bases between the two germline ends. Germline values: CDR1 SGHRS, CDR2 YFSETQ. The CDR3 extends over 16 amino acids. In DNA, the CDR3 is TGCGCCAGCAGCTTGGTTAGGCGCCGAAACACAGATACGCAGTATTTT. Translation: CASSLVRRRNTDTQYF.

The J gene is TRBJ1-3, the V gene TRBV12-3 or TRBV12-4; D is undetermined. The V and J ends lost 6 bases and 0 bases respectively, with 9 bases between them. This CDR3 has 14 residues. For the CDR3, the DNA is TGTGCCAGCAGCTACGGAGTCTCTGGAAACACCATATATTTT. It translates to CASSYGVSGNTIYF.

In this sample, this clonotype turned up many times. This chain uses TRBV2 with TRBJ2-3; 16 bases fit TRBD2. V lost 6 bases and J lost 1; bases outside the gene matches: 1. Germline CDR1 and CDR2: SNHLY and FYNNEI. The CDR3 loop spans 16 amino acids. In DNA, the CDR3 is TGTGCCAGCAGCGGGACTAGCGGGAGGGGCACAGATACGCAGTATTTT. Its protein product is CASSGTSGRGTDTQYF.

This clonotype was counted ten times or more. The chain uses TRBV7-9 and TRBJ2-3; 8 nucleotides align to TRBD2. Germline V lookup: CDR1 SEHNR, CDR2 FQNEAQ (reference sequence). J gave up 10 bases and V 3 bases, and 18 bases lay outside the gene matches. The CDR3 totals 17 residues. CDR3 sequence reads: CASSFHPTSADRIPQYF. CDR3 sequence (DNA): TGTGCCAGCAGCTTCCACCCGACTAGCGCCGACCGGATACCGCAGTATTTT.

This clonotype showed up many times. The rearrangement links TRBV30 to TRBJ1-1; a weak D match, TRBD1 (5 bases). The V end lost 2 bases, the J end lost 1 base, and 11 bases lay between the germline ends. The CDR3 runs 14 residues. CDR1 is GTSNPN, CDR2 SVGIG, per germline (reference sequence). CDR3 sequence (DNA): TGTGCCTGGAGTTGGGACCTTAGGAACACTGAAGCTTTCTTT. It codes for CAWSWDLRNTEAFF.

This clonotype occurred a few times. V gene TRBV7-2 combines with J gene TRBJ2-7; D tentatively reads TRBD1 or TRBD2 (5 bases each). CDR3 length: 14 residues. With 6 bases removed from V and 3 bases from J, the gap between germline ends came to 15 bases. Germline V gene sequence: CDR1 SGHTA, CDR2 FQGNSA. The CDR3 region is CASSLRDGDYEQYF. The DNA for the CDR3 is TGTGCCAGCAGTTTAAGGGACGGAGACTACGAGCAGTACTTC.

This clonotype was seen more than once but under ten times. The chain couples TRBV6-1 to TRBJ2-5; 11 nucleotides match TRBD1. This CDR3 spans 15 amino acids. The V gene end was trimmed by 8 bases and the J gene end by 4 bases; junction bases not matched to a gene: 9. CDR1 and CDR2 from the germline V gene are MNHNS and SASEGT. The DNA for the CDR3 is TGTGCCAGCTTATGGCGGGGACAGGGGGGAGAGACCCAGTACTTC. Amino acids: CASLWRGQGGETQYF.

The gene calls are TRBV29-1 and TRBJ1-2; the match to TRBD1 covers 9 bases. Germline V gene lookup returns CDR1 SQVTM and CDR2 ANQGSEA. CDR3 length equals 17 residues. The V segment lost 1 base and the J segment 3 bases; nucleotides outside the gene matches: 12. In DNA, the CDR3 is TGCAGCGTTGAAGGAGCAACCGGGACAGGGATGTACTATGGCTACACCTTC. Translating it yields CSVEGATGTGMYYGYTF.

The table lists this clonotype with many counts. J is TRBJ2-5 and V is TRBV3-1; 9 nucleotides match TRBD2. Germline trimming cut 2 bases from V and 4 bases from J; bases unmatched to any gene: 5. The CDR3 totals 15 residues. The germline gives CDR1 LGHDT, CDR2 YNNKEL (reference sequence). The CDR3 bases are TGTGCCAGCAGCCAAAATAGCGGGAGAGGAGAGACCCAGTACTTC. Translated, it gives CASSQNSGRGETQYF.

This clonotype was seen a few times. The CDR3 sequence is CASSQVSVPRDSGEQFF. In DNA form, the CDR3 reads TGCGCCAGCAGCCAAGTTTCTGTCCCGAGGGATAGTGGTGAGCAGTTCTTC. The V call is TRBV4-1, the J call TRBJ2-1; TRBD2 is a possible D gene (5 bases). V shed 1 base and J shed 9 bases, with 22 bases lying between them. The CDR3 is 17 residues long. Germline values: CDR1 MGHRA, CDR2 YSYEKL.

This clonotype has just a few counts. The rearrangement joins TRBV9 to TRBJ1-4; 9 nucleotides line up with TRBD1. CDR1 is SGDLS, CDR2 YYNGEE, per germline. V was clipped by 0 bases and J by 7 bases; unmatched bases: 7. CDR3 length: 16 residues. The CDR3 sequence is CASSVGIDRGGEKLFF. CDR3 bases: TGTGCCAGCAGCGTAGGAATAGACAGGGGGGGTGAAAAACTGTTTTTT.

This clonotype was recorded at least ten times. CDR3 amino acids: CASSLRFGNSYEQYF. The CDR3 DNA follows: TGTGCCAGCAGTTTGCGTTTCGGGAACTCCTACGAGCAGTACTTC. The chain uses TRBV27 and TRBJ2-7; D perhaps matches TRBD2 (5 bases). Trimming shortened V by 3 bases and J by 0 bases, and 12 bases separated the two germline ends. This CDR3 has 15 amino acids. From germline, CDR1 is MNHEY and CDR2 SMNVEV (reference sequence).

The table lists this clonotype with a few counts. The CDR3 coding sequence is TGTGCCAGCAGTTTATGGGAGCGTCGGACCGGGGAGCTGTTTTTT. It encodes CASSLWERRTGELFF. The V gene is TRBV28, the J gene TRBJ2-2; D not resolved. Germline V gene data show CDR1 as MDHEN and CDR2 as SYDVKM. V was clipped by 0 bases and J by 5 bases, with 10 bases between them. The CDR3 runs 15 residues.

The chain links TRBV20-1 to TRBJ2-2, with D tentatively TRBD2 (5 bases). The V end lost 1 base, the J end lost 3 bases, and 12 bases lay between the germline ends. Germline V lookup: CDR1 DFQATT, CDR2 SNEGSKA (reference sequence). The CDR3 extends over 15 amino acids. DNA for the CDR3: TGCAGTGCTAGAGTGGTAGCGTCTGACACCGGGGAGCTGTTTTTT. It translates to CSARVVASDTGELFF.

J is TRBJ2-7 and V is TRBV24-1, with 8 bases aligning to TRBD2. With 2 bases clipped from V and 2 bases from J, the junction kept 19 bases outside the gene matches. CDR1 and CDR2 (germline): KGHDR, SFDVKD. The CDR3 totals 20 residues. CDR3 region: CATSDSRSSGRQGNTYEQYF. In DNA, the CDR3 is TGTGCCACCAGTGATTCTCGGTCTAGCGGGCGTCAGGGTAATACCTACGAGCAGTACTTC.

This clonotype was counted between two and nine times. The rearrangement uses TRBV11-3 and TRBJ2-3; D is tentatively TRBD1 or TRBD2 (5 bases each). The germline V gene has CDR1 SGHNT and CDR2 YENEEA. The CDR3 has 19 amino acids. The V end lost 5 bases, the J end lost 0 bases, and 24 bases lay between the germline ends. CDR3 loop: CASSQAPGTTEFSTDTQYF. CDR3 DNA sequence: TGTGCCAGCAGCCAGGCCCCCGGGACCACCGAATTTAGCACAGATACGCAGTATTTT.

The chain joins TRBV6-1 to TRBJ2-3; 7 nucleotides match TRBD2. J was trimmed by 6 bases and V by 5 bases; bases with no gene match: 8. CDR1 is MNHNS, CDR2 SASEGT, per germline. The CDR3 consists of 14 residues. CDR3 amino acids: CASSNRGSPDTQYF. The CDR3 DNA follows: TGTGCCAGCAGTAACCGCGGGAGTCCGGATACGCAGTATTTT.

This clonotype was counted at least ten times. V is TRBV6-1 and J is TRBJ2-7; tentative D call: TRBD2 (6 bases). The germline V gene encodes CDR1 MNHNS and CDR2 SASEGT. This CDR3 comprises 14 residues. Deletions cut 5 bases from V and 2 bases from J, with 13 bases between. The CDR3 sequence: CASSFLAGTYEQYF. CDR3 coding DNA: TGTGCCAGCAGTTTTTTGGCGGGAACCTACGAGCAGTACTTC.

This clonotype was counted a few times. The chain carries TRBV6-1 and TRBJ1-6; weak D call: TRBD1 (5 bases). With 3 bases removed from V and 6 bases from J, the gap between germline ends came to 12 bases. CDR1 and CDR2 (germline): MNHNS, SASEGT. This CDR3 is 15 amino acids long. The chain's CDR3 is CASSDYDRRNSPLHF. The CDR3 DNA is TGTGCCAGCAGTGACTACGACAGACGTAATTCACCCCTCCACTTT.

This clonotype was detected ten times or more. The chain has TRBV20-1 and TRBJ1-5; D is ambiguous. Between the trimmed V and J ends, which lost 5 bases and 3 bases, there was a span of 14 bases. Germline values: CDR1 DFQATT, CDR2 SNEGSKA (reference sequence). The CDR3 consists of 14 residues. The CDR3 here is CSADPDGVNQPQHF. CDR3 sequence (DNA): TGCAGTGCTGATCCTGACGGGGTCAATCAGCCCCAGCATTTT.

In nucleotides, the CDR3 is TGTGCCAGTAGTACATATTCCAGGCCGAACACTGAAGCTTTCTTT. Residues: CASSTYSRPNTEAFF. The chain carries TRBV19 and TRBJ1-1, with D unresolved. The germline V gene has CDR1 LNHDA and CDR2 SQIVND (reference sequence). The CDR3 is 15 residues long. The V end lost 4 bases, the J end lost 1 base, and 13 bases lay between the germline ends.

This clonotype was observed many times. V and J are TRBV6-1 and TRBJ1-5; a weak D match, TRBD1 (6 bases). The ends were cut back, 4 bases at V and 0 bases at J, with 13 bases in the middle. There are 16 residues in the CDR3. CDR1 MNHNS and CDR2 SASEGT come from the germline V gene. DNA for the CDR3: TGTGCCAGCAGTGGGACAGCCATGAATAGCAATCAGCCCCAGCATTTT. Translated, it gives CASSGTAMNSNQPQHF.

In its sample, this clonotype was seen many times. The chain recombines TRBV29-1 with TRBJ2-5, with a tentative D call TRBD1 (6 bases). V was pared by 4 bases and J by 2 bases, with 11 bases between. CDR1 is SQVTM, CDR2 ANQGSEA, per germline. The CDR3 runs 13 residues. CDR3 DNA sequence: TGCAGCGTTGTCGCGACAGGACAAGAGACCCAGTACTTC. Encoded protein: CSVVATGQETQYF.

The chain has TRBV7-9 and TRBJ2-1; D unclear. This CDR3 is 13 amino acids long. In germline, CDR1 is SEHNR, CDR2 FQNEAQ (reference sequence). V gave up 2 bases and J gave up 9 bases, with 11 bases separating them. CDR3 region: CASSLSLGIEQFF. CDR3 DNA sequence: TGTGCCAGCAGCTTATCCTTGGGGATTGAGCAGTTCTTC.